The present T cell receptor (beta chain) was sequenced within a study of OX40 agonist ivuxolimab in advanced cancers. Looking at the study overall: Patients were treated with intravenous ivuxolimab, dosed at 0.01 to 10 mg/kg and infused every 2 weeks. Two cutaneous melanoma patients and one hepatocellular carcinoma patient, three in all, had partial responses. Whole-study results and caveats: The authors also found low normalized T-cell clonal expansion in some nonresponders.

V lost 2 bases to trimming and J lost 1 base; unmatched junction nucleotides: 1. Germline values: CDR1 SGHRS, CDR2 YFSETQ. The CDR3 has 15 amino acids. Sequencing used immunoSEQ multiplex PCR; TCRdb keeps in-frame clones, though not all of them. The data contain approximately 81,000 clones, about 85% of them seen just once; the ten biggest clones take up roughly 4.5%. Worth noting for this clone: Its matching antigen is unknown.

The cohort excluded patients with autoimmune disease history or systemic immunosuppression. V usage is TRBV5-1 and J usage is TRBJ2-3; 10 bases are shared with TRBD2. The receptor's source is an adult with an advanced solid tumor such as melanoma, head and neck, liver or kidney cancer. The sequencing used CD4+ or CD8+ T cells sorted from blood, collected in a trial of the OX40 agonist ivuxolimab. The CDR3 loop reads CASSFGTSGTDTQYF. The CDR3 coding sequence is TGCGCCAGCAGCTTCGGGACTAGCGGCACAGATACGCAGTATTTT.